Presented here are 11 T cell receptor beta chains from one specimen sequenced in a study of T cell responses to AZD1222 COVID-19 vaccine. Produced via immunoSEQ multiplex PCR; TCRdb's table is partial and in-frame only. The sample has approximately 73,000 clones; around 84% are singletons. The sequencing here drew on peripheral blood, taken on day 0 of AZD1222 vaccination. These TCRs come from an adult in good health.

The chain links TRBV30 to TRBJ1-3; no definite D call. In germline, CDR1 is GTSNPN, CDR2 SVGIG (reference sequence). The CDR3 contains 16 residues. The germline V and J ends were trimmed by 8 bases and 0 bases, with 20 bases remaining between them. The CDR3 DNA reads TGTGCCCCTGTCACGGGAAGGGCTTGCTCTGGAAACACCATATATTTT. Its translation: CAPVTGRACSGNTIYF.

The CDR3 here is CASSLVPYTEAFF. The CDR3 nucleotides are TGTGCCAGCAGCTTAGTCCCTTATACTGAAGCTTTCTTT. The J gene is TRBJ1-1, the V gene TRBV11-2, with D hard to call. Per the germline V gene, CDR1 is SGHAT and CDR2 is FQNNGV. V was pared by 1 base and J by 5 bases, with 8 bases between. This CDR3 is 13 amino acids long.

The chain carries TRBV6-2 or TRBV6-3 and TRBJ1-2; D is unresolved. There are 16 residues in the CDR3. The germline CDR1 and CDR2 sequences are MNHEY and SVGEGT. The ends were cut back, 0 bases at V and 4 bases at J, with 15 bases in the middle. CDR3 coding DNA: TGTGCCAGCAGTTACTCCACCGTCAGGCCGGGCTATGGCTACACCTTC. Its protein is CASSYSTVRPGYGYTF.

The chain recombines TRBV9 with TRBJ1-1; 10 nucleotides align to TRBD1. This CDR3 region has 14 residues. V gave up 0 bases and J gave up 4 bases; unmatched junction bases: 0. The germline V gene has CDR1 SGDLS and CDR2 YYNGEE. The CDR3 protein is CASSVGTGGTEAFF. In DNA form, the CDR3 reads TGTGCCAGCAGCGTAGGGACAGGGGGCACTGAAGCTTTCTTT.

This clone has just a few counts. The chain employs TRBV19 and TRBJ2-7; a weak D match, TRBD1 (6 bases). The V gene's germline CDR1 is LNHDA and CDR2 SQIVND (reference sequence). Deletions cut 4 bases from V and 1 base from J, with 14 bases between. The CDR3 has 15 residues. CDR3 amino acids: CASSTSGTRSYEQYF. DNA of the CDR3: TGTGCCAGTAGTACTTCCGGGACAAGGTCCTACGAGCAGTACTTC. Full variable domain (remainder filled in from reference TRBV19 and TRBJ2-7): DGGITQSPKYLFRKEGQNVTLSCEQNLNHDAMYWYRQDPGQGLRLIYYSQIVNDFQKGDIAEGYSVSREKKESFPLTVTSAQKNPTAFYLCASSTSGTRSYEQYFGPGTRLTVT.

The chain is built from TRBV28 and TRBJ1-5, with 8 bases matching TRBD1. Per germline, CDR1 MDHEN and CDR2 SYDVKM. V lost 2 bases and J lost 6; bases outside the gene matches: 3. The CDR3 is made up of 14 amino acids. The CDR3 protein is CASSLGQGGQPQHF. CDR3 sequence (DNA): TGTGCCAGCAGTTTAGGACAGGGTGGTCAGCCCCAGCATTTT.

This clone showed up just once. This chain connects TRBV5-4 to TRBJ1-4; D remains unclear. The germline V gene encodes CDR1 SGHNT and CDR2 YYREEE (reference sequence). Deletions cut 0 bases from V and 8 bases from J, with 5 bases between. The CDR3 has 12 residues. The CDR3 reads CASSLVGEKLFF. In nucleotides, the CDR3 is TGTGCCAGCAGCTTGGTGGGGGAAAAACTGTTTTTT.

The chain is built from TRBV28 and TRBJ1-5; TRBD1 matches 7 bases. Unmatched junction bases numbered 3, after V lost 6 bases and J lost 4 bases. This CDR3 contains 13 residues. CDR1 and CDR2 (germline): MDHEN, SYDVKM. The CDR3 sequence is CASSLTGNQPQHF. In DNA form, the CDR3 reads TGTGCCAGCAGCCTGACAGGGAATCAGCCCCAGCATTTT.

J is TRBJ1-1 and V is TRBV6-5, with D possibly TRBD1 on 5 matching bases. CDR1 is MNHEY and CDR2 is SVGAGI in the germline V gene. The V and J ends lost 3 bases and 0 bases respectively, with 8 bases between them. CDR3 size: 14 residues. DNA for the CDR3: TGTGCCAGCAGTTATCGGGACGTGAACACTGAAGCTTTCTTT. It codes for CASSYRDVNTEAFF.

This clone appeared once. This sequence joins TRBV29-1 and TRBJ2-3; possible D gene TRBD1, 5 bases. The CDR3 contains 12 residues. Germline CDR1 is SQVTM and CDR2 is ANQGSEA. V lost 3 bases to trimming and J lost 6 bases, with 10 bases between them. The CDR3 reads CSVDQGRDTQYF. Here the CDR3 DNA reads TGCAGCGTTGACCAGGGCAGGGATACGCAGTATTTT.

J is TRBJ1-1 and V is TRBV6-5; 9 positions match TRBD1. V gave up 9 bases and J gave up 1 base; unmatched junction bases: 3. The CDR3 has 13 residues. Germline lookup yields CDR1 MNHEY and CDR2 SVGAGI. The CDR3 region is CASRTGANTEAFF. The CDR3 bases are TGTGCCAGTCGGACAGGGGCGAACACTGAAGCTTTCTTT.